Below, 2 T cell receptor beta chains from the same sample are listed, as sequenced in a study of CD8+CD57+ T cells in acquired aplastic anemia. It was patients with CD8+CD57+ cell expansion by flow cytometry who were chosen for sequencing. According to the study, genomic DNA was the template for TCR beta VDJ and CDR3 profiling. A single record per CDR3 protein comes from TCRdb applying MiXCR to the reads. The sample carries about 120,000 distinct CDR3 sequences, under 60% recorded once. The sequenced sample was sorted CD4+, CD8+, or CD8+CD57+ T cells (not recorded which) from PBMCs. The origin of the receptors is a human donor with aplastic anemia.

The chain carries TRBV24-1 and TRBJ1-1; maybe TRBD1 (5 bases). Germline-derived CDR1 and CDR2 are KGHDR and SFDVKD. Trimming left V 6 bases short and J 7 bases short, with 8 bases between. The CDR3 loop spans 11 amino acids. This CDR3 reads CATSRGDEAFF. The CDR3 region has the DNA TGTGCCACCAGTAGGGGAGATGAAGCTTTCTTT.

J is TRBJ2-7 and V is TRBV10-3; 8 nucleotides match TRBD1. With 10 bases clipped from V and 4 bases from J, the junction kept 9 bases outside the gene matches. The CDR3 totals 13 residues. Germline values: CDR1 ENHRY, CDR2 SYGVKD. The CDR3 region has the DNA TGTGCCACCTTAGGACAGGGCACTTACGAGCAGTACTTC. It encodes CATLGQGTYEQYF.